The 27 T cell receptor beta chains reported below all come from one sample, sequenced in a study of blood T cell repertoires in COVID-19. This table comes from immunoSEQ multiplex PCR, and its TCRdb copy is limited to in-frame clones, with some not included. The data hold approximately 170,000 clones, with roughly 83% observed a single time. The sequencing input was PBMCs or T cells enriched from blood (not recorded which). Source of these receptors: a woman aged 25 to 45 who had recovered from COVID-19.

This clone was observed a single time. The gene calls are TRBV19 and TRBJ2-7; the D gene is possibly TRBD2 (6 bases). Germline CDR1 is LNHDA and CDR2 is SQIVND (reference sequence). This CDR3 is 11 amino acids long. Between the trimmed V and J ends, which lost 5 bases and 5 bases, there was a span of 7 bases. The CDR3 reads CASSPGDEQYF. In nucleotides, the CDR3 is TGTGCCAGTAGTCCGGGAGACGAGCAGTACTTC.

This clone came up once. This chain connects TRBV6-6 to TRBJ2-2; D is perhaps TRBD2 (6 bases). Germline V lookup: CDR1 MNHNY, CDR2 SVGAGI (reference sequence). The CDR3 has 14 amino acids. V lost 4 bases to trimming and J lost 4 bases, with 10 bases between them. CDR3 region: CASSWTTLTGELFF. DNA for the CDR3: TGTGCCAGCAGTTGGACTACCCTCACCGGGGAGCTGTTTTTT.

The chain links TRBV27 to TRBJ2-3, with D possibly being TRBD2 (6 bases). V was clipped by 5 bases and J by 0 bases, with 18 bases between them. Germline V gene sequence: CDR1 MNHEY, CDR2 SMNVEV (reference sequence). The CDR3 runs 17 residues. CDR3 amino acids: CASSPLRLASSTDTQYF. Written as DNA, the CDR3 is TGTGCCAGCAGTCCTCTCCGGCTAGCGTCTAGCACAGATACGCAGTATTTT.

The chain uses TRBV27 and TRBJ1-5; D is perhaps TRBD1 (5 bases). Germline values: CDR1 MNHEY, CDR2 SMNVEV (reference sequence). With 3 bases removed from V and 2 bases from J, the gap between germline ends came to 11 bases. The CDR3 has 15 residues. CDR3 loop: CASSFLGDGNQPQHF. The CDR3 DNA reads TGTGCCAGCAGTTTTTTAGGGGATGGCAATCAGCCCCAGCATTTT.

V and J are TRBV2 and TRBJ2-7, with D perhaps TRBD1 (5 bases). The CDR3 is 12 amino acids. V lost 6 bases and J 5 bases, leaving 11 bases between the germline ends. Germline values: CDR1 SNHLY, CDR2 FYNNEI. The DNA for the CDR3 is TGTGCCAGCAGCGAAACAGGTCACGAGCAGTACGTC. It yields the protein CASSETGHEQYV.

This rearrangement joins TRBV14 to TRBJ2-2; D is undetermined. The CDR3 consists of 15 residues. The V gene lost 4 bases and the J gene lost 6 bases, with 15 bases spanning the gap. Germline V gives CDR1 SGHDN, CDR2 FVKESK. Here the CDR3 reads CASSPFEAQPGELFF. The CDR3 bases are TGTGCCAGCAGCCCCTTCGAGGCCCAGCCCGGGGAGCTGTTTTTT.

The J gene is TRBJ1-5, the V gene TRBV19, with 12 bases lining up with TRBD1. The CDR3 consists of 14 residues. Per germline, CDR1 LNHDA and CDR2 SQIVND (reference sequence). The ends lost 6 bases at V and 6 bases at J; junction bases unmatched: 3. The CDR3, as DNA: TGTGCCAGTAGGGGACAGGGGGCGGCTCAGCCCCAGCATTTT. This codes for CASRGQGAAQPQHF.

The rearrangement uses TRBV5-1 and TRBJ2-4, with D hard to call. This CDR3 comprises 14 residues. Germline CDR1 SGHRS, CDR2 YFSETQ. V was pared by 4 bases and J by 0 bases, with 8 bases between. The CDR3 here is CASSLTVAKNIQYF. CDR3 DNA sequence: TGCGCCAGCAGCCTCACAGTAGCCAAAAACATTCAGTACTTC.

The gene calls are TRBV27 and TRBJ1-5; 9 bases fit TRBD1. J gave up 7 bases and V 6 bases, and 10 bases lay outside the gene matches. Germline V gene data show CDR1 as MNHEY and CDR2 as SMNVEV (reference sequence). The CDR3 spans 15 residues. The CDR3 reads CASRPFTGGGQPQHF. CDR3 in DNA: TGTGCCAGCAGACCATTTACAGGGGGCGGGCAGCCCCAGCATTTT.

This chain joins TRBV5-1 and TRBJ1-2; D gene unclear. The germline CDR1 and CDR2 sequences are SGHRS and YFSETQ. The ends were cut back, 0 bases at V and 8 bases at J, with 8 bases in the middle. The CDR3 has 12 residues. DNA for the CDR3: TGCGCCAGCAGCTTGGACCGACACGGCTACACCTTC. Protein: CASSLDRHGYTF.

The CDR3 region has the DNA TGTGCCAGCAGCTTATCGGGAGCAAGGGTCAATGAGCAGTTCTTC. Its protein is CASSLSGARVNEQFF. The V call is TRBV7-9, the J call TRBJ2-1; D might be TRBD2 (6 bases). CDR1 and CDR2 (germline): SEHNR, FQNEAQ (reference sequence). This CDR3 region has 15 residues. Trimming stripped 2 bases from V and 6 bases from J, with 14 bases between.

The V gene is TRBV14, the J gene TRBJ2-1, with 8 bases fitting TRBD2. The V and J ends lost 4 bases and 12 bases, in that order; junction bases with no gene match: 8. CDR1 SGHDN and CDR2 FVKESK come from the germline V gene. The CDR3 length is 13 residues. The CDR3: CASSLGRAGGQFF. DNA for the CDR3: TGTGCCAGCAGCCTTGGACGGGCGGGAGGGCAGTTCTTC.

V gene TRBV6-5 combines with J gene TRBJ1-2; 7 bases line up with TRBD1. This CDR3 has 13 amino acids. In germline, CDR1 is MNHEY, CDR2 SVGAGI. The trim removed 6 bases at V and 9 bases at J, leaving 10 bases unmatched. The CDR3 loop reads CASSMTGNPSYTF. Here the CDR3 DNA reads TGTGCCAGCAGCATGACAGGGAACCCCAGCTACACCTTC.

This rearrangement joins TRBV15 to TRBJ2-1, with TRBD2 identical over 9 bases. V gave up 6 bases and J gave up 5 bases; unmatched junction bases: 8. This CDR3 is 15 amino acids long. The germline V gene has CDR1 LNHNV and CDR2 YYDKDF (reference sequence). This CDR3 reads CATSLAGLEDNEQFF. The CDR3 DNA follows: TGTGCCACCAGTCTAGCGGGACTAGAGGACAATGAGCAGTTCTTC.

The CDR3 nucleotides read TGTGCCAGCAGTGCTCGTCCGGGACAGGCGACTGAAGCTTTCTTT. It is translated as CASSARPGQATEAFF. This sequence joins TRBV25-1 and TRBJ1-1; 8 bases map to TRBD1. CDR1 MGHDK and CDR2 SYGVNS come from the germline V gene. This CDR3 is 15 amino acids long. The V gene end was trimmed by 4 bases and the J gene end by 5 bases; junction bases not matched to a gene: 9.

The chain couples TRBV7-8 to TRBJ2-3; 7 positions agree with TRBD1. Losses at the gene ends were 2 bases for V and 3 bases for J; bases not matched to a gene: 5. CDR1 and CDR2 from the germline V gene are SGHVS and FQNEAQ. This CDR3 contains 15 residues. The CDR3 DNA reads as TGTGCCAGCAGCTTAATGGGACAGTATACAGATACGCAGTATTTT. This encodes CASSLMGQYTDTQYF.

The genes are TRBV3-1 (or the pseudogene TRBV3-2) and TRBJ1-2; no definite D call. This CDR3 has 16 residues. The V and J ends lost 0 bases and 2 bases respectively, with 13 bases between them. Germline V gene sequence: CDR1 LGHDT, CDR2 YNNKEL (reference sequence). CDR3 protein: CASSQDWAGGNYGYTF. The CDR3 coding sequence is TGTGCCAGCAGCCAAGATTGGGCAGGCGGGAACTATGGCTACACCTTC.

This chain uses TRBV7-9 with TRBJ2-3, with 9 bases fitting TRBD1. Trimming at V came to 5 bases and at J to 8 bases, leaving 20 bases not matched to a gene. Per the germline V gene, CDR1 is SEHNR and CDR2 is FQNEAQ (reference sequence). The length of the CDR3 is 18 residues. This CDR3 reads CASSQGQGQAFVTPTQYF. CDR3 sequence (DNA): TGTGCCAGCAGCCAGGGACAGGGTCAGGCCTTTGTGACTCCTACGCAGTATTTT. The full variable domain, its missing parts supplied by reference TRBV7-9 and TRBJ2-3, is DTGVSQNPRHKITKRGQNVTFRCDPISEHNRLYWYRQTLGQGPEFLTYFQNEAQLEKSRLLSDRFSAERPKGSFSTLEIQRTEQGDSAMYLCASSQGQGQAFVTPTQYFGPGTRLTVL.

The V and J genes are TRBV29-1 and TRBJ2-1, with 8 bases that match TRBD2. Germline CDR1 is SQVTM and CDR2 is ANQGSEA. This CDR3 contains 12 residues. V gave up 7 bases and J gave up 8 bases; unmatched junction bases: 7. CDR3 sequence reads: CSASSGSDEQFF. The CDR3 nucleotides read TGCAGCGCGTCAAGCGGGAGCGATGAGCAGTTCTTC.

This clone has a handful of counts. The V and J genes are TRBV5-1 and TRBJ2-2, with TRBD1 matching 7 bases. The CDR3 has 17 residues. Germline loops: CDR1 SGHRS, CDR2 YFSETQ. V gave up 0 bases and J gave up 2 bases; unmatched junction bases: 7. In DNA, the CDR3 is TGCGCCAGCAGCTTGGCCCGGACAGGCGGTAACACCGGGGAGCTGTTTTTT. It is translated as CASSLARTGGNTGELFF.

A few counts support this clone. The chain is built from TRBV7-6 and TRBJ2-7; 9 positions agree with TRBD1. Germline V CDR1 and CDR2: SGHVS, FNYEAQ. The CDR3 loop spans 17 amino acids. Trimming at V came to 5 bases and at J to 0 bases, leaving 11 bases not matched to a gene. Here the CDR3 reads CASSIPGTGPDSYEQYF. The CDR3 bases are TGTGCCAGCAGCATTCCCGGGACAGGGCCTGACTCCTACGAGCAGTACTTC. Full variable domain (remainder filled in from reference TRBV7-6 and TRBJ2-7): GAGVSQSPRYKVTKRGQDVALRCDPISGHVSLYWYRQALGQGPEFLTYFNYEAQQDKSGLPNDRFSAERPEGSISTLTIQRTEQRDSAMYRCASSIPGTGPDSYEQYFGPGTRLTVT.

V is TRBV19 and J is TRBJ1-4; D may be TRBD1 (6 bases). CDR3 size: 15 residues. Trimming stripped 4 bases from V and 7 bases from J, with 16 bases between. CDR1 and CDR2 from the germline V gene are LNHDA and SQIVND (reference sequence). The CDR3 DNA follows: TGTGCCAGTAGTAAGCCCAGGGGCGTGGGTGAAAAACTGTTTTTT. Translating it yields CASSKPRGVGEKLFF.

V gene TRBV11-2 combines with J gene TRBJ2-2, with D perhaps TRBD1 (6 bases). V was trimmed by 4 bases and J by 5 bases, leaving 8 bases between them. Germline V CDR1 and CDR2: SGHAT, FQNNGV. The CDR3 is made up of 13 amino acids. The CDR3 DNA sequence: TGTGCCAGCAGCTCGGGACAAACCGGGGAGCTGTTTTTT. Its protein is CASSSGQTGELFF.

This sequence joins TRBV21-1 and TRBJ2-1; the table calls TRBD1, which could not be checked here. TRBV21-1 is tagged as a pseudogene. The length of the CDR3 is 18 residues. The DNA for the CDR3 is TGTGCCAGCAGCAAAGCGCTCGCACGCCCCAGGTCCTACAATGAGCAGTTCTTC. It codes for CASSKALARPRSYNEQFF.

This clone was recorded only once. The chain employs TRBV15 and TRBJ1-5; D remains unclear. V lost 0 bases and J 6 bases, leaving 6 bases between the germline ends. This CDR3 comprises 13 residues. Germline loops: CDR1 LNHNV, CDR2 YYDKDF (reference sequence). DNA of the CDR3: TGTGCCACCAGCAGAGAATTCGGTCAGCCCCAGCATTTT. This gives the protein CATSREFGQPQHF.

The genes are TRBV5-1 and TRBJ2-7; 10 bases align to TRBD1. CDR1 and CDR2 from the germline V gene are SGHRS and YFSETQ. The length of the CDR3 is 18 residues. Trimming took 0 bases from V and 5 from J; bases not matched to a gene: 14. Here the CDR3 reads CASSLGWRSGTGDHEQYF. The CDR3 DNA reads as TGCGCCAGCAGCTTGGGGTGGAGGTCCGGGACAGGGGACCACGAGCAGTACTTC.

This chain links TRBV27 with TRBJ1-2; weak D call: TRBD1 (5 bases). The germline gives CDR1 MNHEY, CDR2 SMNVEV (reference sequence). The CDR3 is 15 amino acids. With 5 bases removed from V and 4 bases from J, the gap between germline ends came to 17 bases. The CDR3 DNA reads TGTGCCAGCAGTCAGCTGGGGCGGAATCTCTATGGCTACACCTTC. Its translation: CASSQLGRNLYGYTF.